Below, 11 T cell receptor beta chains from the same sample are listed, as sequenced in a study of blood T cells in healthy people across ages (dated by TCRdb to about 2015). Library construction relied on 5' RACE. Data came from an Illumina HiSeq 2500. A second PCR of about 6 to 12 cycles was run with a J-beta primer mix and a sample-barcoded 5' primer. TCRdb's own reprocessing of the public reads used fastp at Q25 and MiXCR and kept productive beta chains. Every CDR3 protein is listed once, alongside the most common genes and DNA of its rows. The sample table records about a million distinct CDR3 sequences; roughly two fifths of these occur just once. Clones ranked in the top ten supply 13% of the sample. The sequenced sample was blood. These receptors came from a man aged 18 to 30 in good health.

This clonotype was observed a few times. CDR3 sequence reads: CASSLGAGDTYNEQFF. The CDR3 DNA is TGTGCCAGCAGTTTGGGGGCAGGGGATACCTACAATGAGCAGTTCTTC. V gene TRBV27 combines with J gene TRBJ2-1; D perhaps matches TRBD1 (6 bases). Deletions cut 3 bases from V and 2 bases from J, with 14 bases between. This CDR3 contains 16 residues. CDR1 and CDR2 from the germline V gene are MNHEY and SMNVEV (reference sequence).

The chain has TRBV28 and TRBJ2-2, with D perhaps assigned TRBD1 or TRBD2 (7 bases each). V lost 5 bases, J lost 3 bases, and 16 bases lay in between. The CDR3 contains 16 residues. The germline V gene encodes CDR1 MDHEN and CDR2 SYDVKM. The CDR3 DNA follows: TGTGCCAGCAGTACCCCAGGGGGAGGGGACACCGGGGAGCTGTTTTTT. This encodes CASSTPGGGDTGELFF.

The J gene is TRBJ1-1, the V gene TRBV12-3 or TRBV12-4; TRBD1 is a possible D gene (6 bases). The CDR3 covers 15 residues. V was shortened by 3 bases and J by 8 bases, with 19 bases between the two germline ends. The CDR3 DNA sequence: TGTGCCAGCAGTTTCATGACAGGCGGTGGGGAAGAAGCTTTCTTT. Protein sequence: CASSFMTGGGEEAFF.

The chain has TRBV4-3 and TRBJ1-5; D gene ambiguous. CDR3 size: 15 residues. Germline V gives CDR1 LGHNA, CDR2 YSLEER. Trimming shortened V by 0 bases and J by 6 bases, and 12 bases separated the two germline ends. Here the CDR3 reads CASSQECLVLQPQHF. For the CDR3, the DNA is TGCGCCAGCAGCCAAGAATGTCTGGTCCTTCAGCCCCAGCATTTT.

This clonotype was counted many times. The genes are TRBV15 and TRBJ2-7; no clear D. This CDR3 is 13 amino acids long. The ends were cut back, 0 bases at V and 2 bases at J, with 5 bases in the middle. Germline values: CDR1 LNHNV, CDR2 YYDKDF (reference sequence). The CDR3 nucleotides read TGTGCCACCAGCAGAGATCGCCCCTACGAGCAGTACTTC. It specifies CATSRDRPYEQYF. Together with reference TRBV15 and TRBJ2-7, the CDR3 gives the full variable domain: DAMVIQNPRYQVTQFGKPVTLSCSQTLNHNVMYWYQQKSSQAPKLLFHYYDKDFNNEADTPDNFQSRRPNTSFCFLDIRSPGLGDTAMYLCATSRDRPYEQYFGPGTRLTVT.

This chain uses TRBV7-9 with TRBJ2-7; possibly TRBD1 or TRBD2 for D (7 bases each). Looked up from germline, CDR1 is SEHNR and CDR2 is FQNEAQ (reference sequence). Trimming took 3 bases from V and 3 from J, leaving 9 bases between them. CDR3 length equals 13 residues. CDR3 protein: CASSFRGGYEQYF. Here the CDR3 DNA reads TGTGCCAGCAGCTTCAGGGGGGGCTACGAGCAGTACTTC.

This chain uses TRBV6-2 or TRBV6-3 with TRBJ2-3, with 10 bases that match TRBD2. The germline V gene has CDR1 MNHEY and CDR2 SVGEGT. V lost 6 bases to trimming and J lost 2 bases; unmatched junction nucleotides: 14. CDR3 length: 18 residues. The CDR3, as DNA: TGTGCCAGCAGCCGAACTACTAGCGGGGTAACAAACACAGATACGCAGTATTTT. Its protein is CASSRTTSGVTNTDTQYF.

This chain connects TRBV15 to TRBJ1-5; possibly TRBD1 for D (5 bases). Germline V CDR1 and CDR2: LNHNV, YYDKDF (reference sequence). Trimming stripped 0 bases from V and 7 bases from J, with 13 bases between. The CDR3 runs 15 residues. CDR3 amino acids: CATSRDNGAGQPQHF. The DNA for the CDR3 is TGTGCCACCAGCAGAGATAATGGGGCTGGACAGCCCCAGCATTTT.

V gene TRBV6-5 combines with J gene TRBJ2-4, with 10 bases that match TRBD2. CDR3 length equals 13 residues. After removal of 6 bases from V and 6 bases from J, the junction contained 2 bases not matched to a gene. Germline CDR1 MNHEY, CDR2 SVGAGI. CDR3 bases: TGTGCCAGCAGGCGGACTAGCGGAAACATTCAGTACTTC. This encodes CASRRTSGNIQYF.

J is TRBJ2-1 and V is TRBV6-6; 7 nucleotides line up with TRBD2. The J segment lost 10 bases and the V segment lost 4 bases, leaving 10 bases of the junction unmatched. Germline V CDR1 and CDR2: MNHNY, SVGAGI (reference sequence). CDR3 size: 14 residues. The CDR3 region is CASSLMSGKSEQFF. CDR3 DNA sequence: TGTGCCAGCAGTTTAATGAGCGGGAAAAGCGAGCAGTTCTTC.

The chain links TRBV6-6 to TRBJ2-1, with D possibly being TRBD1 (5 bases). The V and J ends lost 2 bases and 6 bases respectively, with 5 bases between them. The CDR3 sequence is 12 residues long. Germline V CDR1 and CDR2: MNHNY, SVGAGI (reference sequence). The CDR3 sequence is CASSYDSNEQFF. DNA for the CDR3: TGTGCCAGCAGTTACGACAGCAATGAGCAGTTCTTC.